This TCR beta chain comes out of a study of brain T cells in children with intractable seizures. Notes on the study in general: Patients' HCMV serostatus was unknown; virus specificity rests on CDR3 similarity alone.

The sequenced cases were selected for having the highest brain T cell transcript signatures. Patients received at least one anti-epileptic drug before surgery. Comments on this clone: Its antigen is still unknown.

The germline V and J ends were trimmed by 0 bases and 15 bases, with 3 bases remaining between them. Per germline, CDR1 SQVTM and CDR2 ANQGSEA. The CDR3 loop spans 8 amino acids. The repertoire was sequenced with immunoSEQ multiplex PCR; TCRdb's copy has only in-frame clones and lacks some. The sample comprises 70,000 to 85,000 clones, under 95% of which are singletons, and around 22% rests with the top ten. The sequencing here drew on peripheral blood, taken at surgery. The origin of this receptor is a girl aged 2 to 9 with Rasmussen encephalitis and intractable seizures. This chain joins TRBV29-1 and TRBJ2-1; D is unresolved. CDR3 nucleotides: TGCAGCGTTGAAGACTGGTTCTTC. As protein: CSVEDWFF.